This T cell receptor (beta chain) was profiled in a study of shared clonotypes between healthy human individuals. Sequencing used immunoSEQ multiplex PCR; TCRdb keeps in-frame clones, though not all of them. The sample carries around 1.9 million clones, just under 95% recorded once. Trimming stripped 2 bases from V and 5 bases from J, with 20 bases between. Per the germline V gene, CDR1 is SGHDN and CDR2 is FVKESK. CDR3 length: 17 residues. Terminally differentiated effector memory CD45RA+ cells were excluded from the naive CD8 cells, which were CD45RO-negative and positively selected for CCR7. This TCR came from a man in his late teens or twenties in good health. Some clones in this sample may be carry-over from other donors' samples. Specimen: naive CD8+ T cells from PBMCs. V usage is TRBV14 and J usage is TRBJ2-3, with D maybe TRBD2 (5 bases). The CDR3 region is CASSQKERGEGKDTQYF. CDR3 coding DNA: TGTGCCAGCAGCCAAAAGGAACGGGGAGAGGGAAAAGATACGCAGTATTTT.